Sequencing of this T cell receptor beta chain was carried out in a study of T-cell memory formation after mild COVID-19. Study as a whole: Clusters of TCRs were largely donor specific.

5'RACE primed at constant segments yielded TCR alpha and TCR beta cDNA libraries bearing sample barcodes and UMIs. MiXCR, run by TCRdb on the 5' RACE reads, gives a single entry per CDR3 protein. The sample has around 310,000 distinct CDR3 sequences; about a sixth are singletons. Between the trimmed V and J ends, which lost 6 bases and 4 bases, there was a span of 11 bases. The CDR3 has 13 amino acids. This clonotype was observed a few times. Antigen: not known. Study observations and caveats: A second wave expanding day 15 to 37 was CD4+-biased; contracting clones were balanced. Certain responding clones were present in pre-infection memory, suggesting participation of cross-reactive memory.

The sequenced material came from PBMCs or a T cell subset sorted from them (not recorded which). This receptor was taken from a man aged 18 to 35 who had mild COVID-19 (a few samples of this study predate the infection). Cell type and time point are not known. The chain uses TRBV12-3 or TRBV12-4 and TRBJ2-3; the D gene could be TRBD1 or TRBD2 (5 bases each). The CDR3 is CASRPMGADTQYF. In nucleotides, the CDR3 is TGTGCCAGCAGGCCGATGGGGGCAGATACGCAGTATTTT.